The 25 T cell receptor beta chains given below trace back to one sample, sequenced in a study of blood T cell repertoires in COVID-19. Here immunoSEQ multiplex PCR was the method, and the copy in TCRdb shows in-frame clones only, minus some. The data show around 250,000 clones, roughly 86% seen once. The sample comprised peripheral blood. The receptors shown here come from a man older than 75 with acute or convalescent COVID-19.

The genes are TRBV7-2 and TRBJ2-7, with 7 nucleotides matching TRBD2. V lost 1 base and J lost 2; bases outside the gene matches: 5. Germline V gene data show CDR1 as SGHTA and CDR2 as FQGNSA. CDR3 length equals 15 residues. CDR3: CASSLEGTIPYEQYF. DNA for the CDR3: TGTGCCAGCAGCTTAGAGGGGACTATTCCCTACGAGCAGTACTTC.

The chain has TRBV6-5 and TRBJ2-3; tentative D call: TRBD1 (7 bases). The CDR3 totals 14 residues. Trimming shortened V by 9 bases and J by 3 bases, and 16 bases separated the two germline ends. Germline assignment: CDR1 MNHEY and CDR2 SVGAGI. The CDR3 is CASDREVGTDTQYF. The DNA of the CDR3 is TGTGCCAGTGACAGGGAGGTGGGAACAGATACGCAGTATTTT.

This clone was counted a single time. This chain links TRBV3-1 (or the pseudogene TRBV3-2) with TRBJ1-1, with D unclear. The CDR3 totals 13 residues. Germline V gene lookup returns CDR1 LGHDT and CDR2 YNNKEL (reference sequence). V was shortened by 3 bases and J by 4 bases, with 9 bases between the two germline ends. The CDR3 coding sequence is TGTGCCAGCAGCCATTCAGGTGCCACTGAAGCTTTCTTT. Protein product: CASSHSGATEAFF.

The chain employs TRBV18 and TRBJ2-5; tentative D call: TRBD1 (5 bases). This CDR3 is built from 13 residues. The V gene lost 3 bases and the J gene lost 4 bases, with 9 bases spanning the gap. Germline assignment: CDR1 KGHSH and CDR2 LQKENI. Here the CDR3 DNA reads TGTGCCAGCTCACCGGGGCAAGGAGAGACCCAGTACTTC. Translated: CASSPGQGETQYF.

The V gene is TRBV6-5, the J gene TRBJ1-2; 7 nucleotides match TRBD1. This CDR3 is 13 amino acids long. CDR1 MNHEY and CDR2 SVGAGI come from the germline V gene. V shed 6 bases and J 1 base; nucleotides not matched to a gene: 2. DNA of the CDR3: TGTGCCAGCAGGACAGGGAATAACTATGGCTACACCTTC. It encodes CASRTGNNYGYTF.

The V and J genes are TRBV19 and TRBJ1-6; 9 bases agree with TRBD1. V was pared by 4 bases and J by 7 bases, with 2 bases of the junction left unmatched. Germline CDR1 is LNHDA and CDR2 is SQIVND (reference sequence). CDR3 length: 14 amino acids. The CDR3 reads CASSKGTGNSPLHF. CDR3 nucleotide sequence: TGTGCCAGTAGTAAAGGGACAGGGAATTCACCCCTCCACTTT.

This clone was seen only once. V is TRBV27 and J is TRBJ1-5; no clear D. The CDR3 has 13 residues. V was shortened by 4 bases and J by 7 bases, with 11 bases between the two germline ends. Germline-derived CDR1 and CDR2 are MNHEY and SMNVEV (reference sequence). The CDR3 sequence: CASSSRARQPQHF. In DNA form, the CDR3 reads TGTGCCAGCAGTTCGAGGGCTCGACAGCCCCAGCATTTT.

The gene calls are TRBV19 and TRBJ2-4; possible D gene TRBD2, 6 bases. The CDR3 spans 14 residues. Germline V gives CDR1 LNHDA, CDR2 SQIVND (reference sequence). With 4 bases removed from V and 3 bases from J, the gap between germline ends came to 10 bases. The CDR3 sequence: CASSNPGDKNIQYF. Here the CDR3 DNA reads TGTGCCAGTAGTAATCCGGGGGACAAAAACATTCAGTACTTC.

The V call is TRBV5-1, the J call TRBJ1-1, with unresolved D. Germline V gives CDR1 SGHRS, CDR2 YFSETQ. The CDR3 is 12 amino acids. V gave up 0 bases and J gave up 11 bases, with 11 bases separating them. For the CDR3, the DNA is TGCGCCAGCAGCTTGGACGCGAGGTATGCTTTCTTT. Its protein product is CASSLDARYAFF.

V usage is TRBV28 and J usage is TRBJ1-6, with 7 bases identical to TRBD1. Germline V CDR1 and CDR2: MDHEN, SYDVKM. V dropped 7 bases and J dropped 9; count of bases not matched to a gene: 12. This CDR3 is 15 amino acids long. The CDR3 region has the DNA TGTGCCAGCATATCCACAGGGGCTCTGGGTTCACCCCTCCACTTT. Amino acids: CASISTGALGSPLHF.

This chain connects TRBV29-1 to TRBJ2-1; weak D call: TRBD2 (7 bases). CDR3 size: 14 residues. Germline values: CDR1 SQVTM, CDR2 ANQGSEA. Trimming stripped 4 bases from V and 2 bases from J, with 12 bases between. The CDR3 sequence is CSVAEGGTYNEQFF. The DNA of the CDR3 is TGCAGCGTTGCGGAGGGGGGGACCTACAATGAGCAGTTCTTC.

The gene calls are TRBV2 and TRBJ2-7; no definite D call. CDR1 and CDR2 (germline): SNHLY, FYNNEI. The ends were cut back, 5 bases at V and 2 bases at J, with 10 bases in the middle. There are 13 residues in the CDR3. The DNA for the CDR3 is TGTGCCAGCAGTCCTCAGGCAGCCTACGAGCAGTACTTC. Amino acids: CASSPQAAYEQYF.

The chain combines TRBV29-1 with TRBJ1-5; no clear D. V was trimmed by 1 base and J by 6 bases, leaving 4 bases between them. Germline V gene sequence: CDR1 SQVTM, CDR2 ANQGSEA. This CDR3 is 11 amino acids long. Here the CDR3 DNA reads TGCAGCGTTGAAGGGCCTCAGCCCCAGCATTTT. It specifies CSVEGPQPQHF.

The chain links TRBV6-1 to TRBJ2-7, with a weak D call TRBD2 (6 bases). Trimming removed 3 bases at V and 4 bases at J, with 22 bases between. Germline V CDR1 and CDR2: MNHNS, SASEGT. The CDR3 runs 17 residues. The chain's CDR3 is CASSDASGQGGGYEQYF. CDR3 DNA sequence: TGTGCCAGCAGTGATGCCTCGGGGCAGGGAGGAGGGTACGAGCAGTACTTC.

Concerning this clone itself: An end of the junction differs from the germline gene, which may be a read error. The CDR3 region is CASSPSRDSDGHTF. CDR3 nucleotide sequence: TGTGCCAGCTCACCATCCAGGGATTCGGATGGCCACACCTTC. The chain is built from TRBV18 and TRBJ1-2, with a possible D match to TRBD1 (5 bases). The CDR3 length is 14 residues. In germline, CDR1 is KGHSH, CDR2 LQKENI.

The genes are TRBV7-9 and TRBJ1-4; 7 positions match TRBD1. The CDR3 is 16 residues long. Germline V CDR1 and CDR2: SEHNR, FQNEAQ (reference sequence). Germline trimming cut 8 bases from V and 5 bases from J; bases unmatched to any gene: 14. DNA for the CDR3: TGTGCCAGCGTAGCCGGGAAGGGACAGCTAAATGAAAAACTGTTTTTT. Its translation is CASVAGKGQLNEKLFF.

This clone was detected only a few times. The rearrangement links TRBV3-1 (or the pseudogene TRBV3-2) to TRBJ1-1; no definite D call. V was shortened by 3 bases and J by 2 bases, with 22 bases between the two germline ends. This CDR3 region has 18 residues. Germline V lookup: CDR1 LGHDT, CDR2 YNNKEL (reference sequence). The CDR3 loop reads CASSHESPDSEGNTEAFF. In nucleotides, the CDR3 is TGTGCCAGCAGCCATGAATCCCCCGACTCTGAGGGTAACACTGAAGCTTTCTTT.

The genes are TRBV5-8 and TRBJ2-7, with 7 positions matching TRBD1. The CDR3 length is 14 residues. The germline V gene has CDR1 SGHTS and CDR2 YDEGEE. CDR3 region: CASLRQGVTYEQYF. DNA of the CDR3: TGTGCGTCGCTCCGACAGGGAGTTACCTACGAGCAGTACTTC.

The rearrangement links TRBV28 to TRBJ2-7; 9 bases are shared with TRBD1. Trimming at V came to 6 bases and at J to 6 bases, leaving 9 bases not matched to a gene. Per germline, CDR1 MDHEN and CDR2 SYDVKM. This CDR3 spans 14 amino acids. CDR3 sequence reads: CASRPGQGILEQYF. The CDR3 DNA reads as TGTGCCAGCAGACCGGGACAGGGAATCCTCGAGCAGTACTTC.

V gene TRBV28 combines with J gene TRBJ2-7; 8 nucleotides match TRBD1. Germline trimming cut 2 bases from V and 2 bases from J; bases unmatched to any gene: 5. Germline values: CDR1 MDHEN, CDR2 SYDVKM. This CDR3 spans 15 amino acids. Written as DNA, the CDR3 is TGTGCCAGCAGTTTACGACAGGGGCGAACCTACGAGCAGTACTTC. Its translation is CASSLRQGRTYEQYF. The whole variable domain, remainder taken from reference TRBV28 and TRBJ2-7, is DVKVTQSSRYLVKRTGEKVFLECVQDMDHENMFWYRQDPGLGLRLIYFSYDVKMKEKGDIPEGYSVSREKKERFSLILESASTNQTSMYLCASSLRQGRTYEQYFGPGTRLTVT.

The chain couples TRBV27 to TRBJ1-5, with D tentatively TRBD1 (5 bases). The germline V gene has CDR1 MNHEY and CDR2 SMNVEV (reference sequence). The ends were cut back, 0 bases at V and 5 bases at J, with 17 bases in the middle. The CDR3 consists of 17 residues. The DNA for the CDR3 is TGTGCCAGCAGTTTATCGTTTCGGGGGTTAACCGATCAGCCCCAGCATTTT. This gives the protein CASSLSFRGLTDQPQHF.

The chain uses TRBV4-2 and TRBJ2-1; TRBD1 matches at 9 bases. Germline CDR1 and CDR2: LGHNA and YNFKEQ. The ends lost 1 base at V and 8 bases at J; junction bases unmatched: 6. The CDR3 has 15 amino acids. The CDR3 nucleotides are TGTGCCAGCAGCCAAGGGGACAGGGCTATCTATGAGCAGTTCTTC. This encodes CASSQGDRAIYEQFF.

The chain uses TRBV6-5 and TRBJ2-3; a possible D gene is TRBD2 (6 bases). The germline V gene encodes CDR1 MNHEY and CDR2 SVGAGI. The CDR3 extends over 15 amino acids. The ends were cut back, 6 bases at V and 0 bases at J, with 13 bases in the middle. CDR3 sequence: CASSHLAASTDTQYF. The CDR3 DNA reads TGTGCCAGCAGCCATTTAGCGGCTAGCACAGATACGCAGTATTTT.

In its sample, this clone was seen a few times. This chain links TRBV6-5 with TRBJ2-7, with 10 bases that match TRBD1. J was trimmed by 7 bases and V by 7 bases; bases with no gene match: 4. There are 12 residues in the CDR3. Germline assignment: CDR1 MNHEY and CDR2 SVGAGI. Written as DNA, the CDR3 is TGTGCCAGCATCTGGACAGGGGGAGAGCAGTACTTC. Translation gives CASIWTGGEQYF.

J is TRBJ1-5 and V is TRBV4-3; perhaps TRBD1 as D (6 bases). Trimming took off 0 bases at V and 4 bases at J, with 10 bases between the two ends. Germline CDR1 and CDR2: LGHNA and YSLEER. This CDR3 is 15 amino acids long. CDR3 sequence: CASSQDRGQNQPQHF. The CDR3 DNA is TGCGCCAGCAGCCAAGATAGAGGACAGAATCAGCCCCAGCATTTT.